The entry that follows covers one T cell receptor (beta chain) sequence. Its matching antigen is unknown. Through a sample-barcoded 5' primer and a J-beta primer mix, a second PCR was run for roughly 6 to 11 cycles. A template-switch adaptor containing 12 random nucleotides labeled each cDNA molecule. TCRdb ran MiXCR on the 5' RACE reads and lists one entry per CDR3 protein. The sample includes fewer than 950,000 distinct CDR3 sequences, 35% to 40% of them seen just once. This entry is derived from a study of blood T cells in healthy people across ages. Study-level results: Samples with more naive T cells showed higher observed beta diversity.

The CDR3 runs to 13 residues. With V trimmed by 5 bases and J by 5 bases, 5 bases remained unmatched. CDR1 is SGHTA, CDR2 FQGNSA, per germline. The chain recombines TRBV7-2 with TRBJ2-5; TRBD1 matches at 7 bases. What was sequenced was blood. The TCR originated in a man aged 18-30 years in good health. In nucleotides, the CDR3 is TGTGCCAGCAGCGGTCGGACAGGCGAGACCCAGTACTTC. The encoded protein is CASSGRTGETQYF.